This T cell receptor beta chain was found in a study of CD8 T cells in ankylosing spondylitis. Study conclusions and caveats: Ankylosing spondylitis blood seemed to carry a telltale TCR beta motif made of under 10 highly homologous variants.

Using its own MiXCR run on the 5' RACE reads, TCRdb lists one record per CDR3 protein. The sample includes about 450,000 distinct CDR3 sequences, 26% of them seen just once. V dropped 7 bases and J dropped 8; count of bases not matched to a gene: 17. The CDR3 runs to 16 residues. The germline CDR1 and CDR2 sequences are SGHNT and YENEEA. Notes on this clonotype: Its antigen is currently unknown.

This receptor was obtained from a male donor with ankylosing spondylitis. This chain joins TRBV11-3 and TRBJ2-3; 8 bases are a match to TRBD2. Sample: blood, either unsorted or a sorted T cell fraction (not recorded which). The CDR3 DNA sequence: TGTGCCAGCACCCTGAACAGCGGGAGCGCTCAGGGTACGCAGTATTTT. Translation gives CASTLNSGSAQGTQYF.